This T cell receptor beta chain is from a study of CD8+ T cells in alopecia areata. Between the trimmed V and J ends, which lost 5 bases and 3 bases, there was a span of 5 bases. The CDR3 extends over 11 amino acids. Germline V gene data show CDR1 as MNHEY and CDR2 as SVGAGI. RNA extraction was followed by reverse transcription into cDNA, which acted as the sequencing template. Data came from immunoSEQ multiplex PCR; TCRdb stores just in-frame clones and leaves some out. The table includes a few hundred thousand clones, 65% to 70% detected once. This TCR came from a human donor with alopecia areata. This chain joins TRBV6-5 and TRBJ2-7, with no clear D. This sample comprised CD4+ T cells sorted from blood, obtained at week 0. The CDR3 loop reads CASSDYYEQYF. Here the CDR3 DNA reads TGTGCCAGCAGTGATTACTACGAGCAGTACTTC.